Below are 16 T cell receptor beta chains sequenced from a single sample in a study of blood T cell repertoires in COVID-19. Here immunoSEQ multiplex PCR was the method, and the copy in TCRdb shows in-frame clones only, minus some. The repertoire holds about 120,000 clones, with roughly nine tenths as singletons. Sequenced: peripheral blood. These receptors came from a man in his 70s who had recovered from COVID-19.

This clone was detected once. The chain is built from TRBV5-1 and TRBJ2-2, with a tentative D call TRBD1 (6 bases). From germline, CDR1 is SGHRS and CDR2 YFSETQ. This CDR3 spans 14 amino acids. V dropped 4 bases and J dropped 4 bases, with 11 bases sitting between them. CDR3 DNA sequence: TGCGCCAGCAGCCACGCACAGGGCACCGGGGAGCTGTTTTTT. It yields the protein CASSHAQGTGELFF.

The genes are TRBV29-1 and TRBJ1-3; D unresolved. The CDR3 is 14 amino acids. CDR1 is SQVTM and CDR2 is ANQGSEA in the germline V gene. Trimming cost V 7 bases and J 0 bases, with 13 bases left between them. As DNA, the CDR3 is TGCAGCGCCTCGGCCGACTACTCTGGAAACACCATATATTTT. As protein: CSASADYSGNTIYF.

The rearrangement links TRBV5-4 to TRBJ1-3, with D possibly being TRBD1 (5 bases). The germline V and J ends were trimmed by 4 bases and 3 bases, with 14 bases remaining between them. Germline CDR1 SGHNT, CDR2 YYREEE (reference sequence). The CDR3 spans 15 residues. The CDR3 protein is CASSLYQGYGNTIYF. The CDR3 DNA reads as TGTGCCAGCAGCCTCTATCAGGGCTATGGAAACACCATATATTTT. The full variable domain, rest sourced from reference TRBV5-4 and TRBJ1-3, is ETGVTQSPTHLIKTRGQQVTLRCSSQSGHNTVSWYQQALGQGPQFIFQYYREEENGRGNFPPRFSGLQFPNYSSELNVNALELDDSALYLCASSLYQGYGNTIYFGEGSWLTVV.

The chain uses TRBV3-1 (or the pseudogene TRBV3-2) and TRBJ2-7; D is perhaps TRBD1 (6 bases). Germline CDR1 LGHDT, CDR2 YNNKEL (reference sequence). The CDR3 totals 16 residues. V gave up 0 bases and J gave up 4 bases, with 16 bases separating them. The CDR3: CASSQDRGANLYEQYF. CDR3 bases: TGTGCCAGCAGCCAAGACAGGGGAGCGAATCTTTACGAGCAGTACTTC.

J is TRBJ1-1 and V is TRBV5-1; a weak D match, TRBD1 (5 bases). The V and J ends lost 2 bases and 3 bases respectively, with 11 bases between them. Germline CDR1 reads SGHRS; CDR2 reads YFSETQ. This CDR3 spans 14 amino acids. DNA of the CDR3: TGCGCCAGCAGCTTTGGGGGGTGGGACACTGAAGCTTTCTTT. As protein: CASSFGGWDTEAFF. The whole variable domain, remainder taken from reference TRBV5-1 and TRBJ1-1, is KAGVTQTPRYLIKTRGQQVTLSCSPISGHRSVSWYQQTPGQGLQFLFEYFSETQRNKGNFPGRFSGRQFSNSRSEMNVSTLELGDSALYLCASSFGGWDTEAFFGQGTRLTVV.

V and J are TRBV6-5 and TRBJ1-6; a weak D match, TRBD1 (6 bases). V was pared by 6 bases and J by 8 bases, with 11 bases between. CDR3 size: 13 residues. The V gene's germline CDR1 is MNHEY and CDR2 SVGAGI. The CDR3: CASSDNRDSPLHF. The CDR3 DNA reads TGTGCCAGCAGCGACAACAGGGATTCACCCCTCCACTTT.

This chain uses TRBV10-3 with TRBJ1-1, with 8 bases matching TRBD1. CDR1 and CDR2 (germline): ENHRY, SYGVKD. V shed 4 bases and J 4 bases; nucleotides not matched to a gene: 5. CDR3 length equals 14 residues. CDR3 sequence (DNA): TGTGCCATCAGTGGAGACAGGGGAATCACTGAAGCTTTCTTT. Its protein product is CAISGDRGITEAFF.

The chain is built from TRBV27 and TRBJ1-2, with TRBD1 identical over 10 bases. The CDR3 is made up of 15 amino acids. Germline CDR1 MNHEY, CDR2 SMNVEV (reference sequence). J lost 7 bases, V lost 2 bases, and 7 bases had no gene match. CDR3 nucleotides: TGTGCCAGCAGTTTAGTGGGGACAGGGGAGTCTGGCTACACCTTC. Translation: CASSLVGTGESGYTF.

The chain recombines TRBV9 with TRBJ2-7; TRBD1 matches at 8 bases. CDR1 is SGDLS and CDR2 is YYNGEE in the germline V gene. The CDR3 sequence is 15 residues long. V lost 0 bases, J lost 7 bases, and 9 bases stayed unmatched. Written as DNA, the CDR3 is TGTGCCAGCAGCGTAGTAAGGACAGGGCCGTTAGAGCAGTACTTC. Translation: CASSVVRTGPLEQYF.

V is TRBV5-3 and J is TRBJ1-3; a weak D match, TRBD1 (5 bases). TRBV5-3 is noted as an ORF with a role that remains uncertain. V was trimmed by 5 bases and J by 0 bases, leaving 12 bases between them. This CDR3 contains 15 residues. CDR3 DNA: TGTGCCAGAAGGGGACTGACCGTCTCTGGAAACACCATATATTTT. It is translated as CARRGLTVSGNTIYF.

The chain couples TRBV7-6 to TRBJ2-2, with 7 bases that match TRBD1. CDR3 length equals 16 residues. Germline lookup yields CDR1 SGHVS and CDR2 FNYEAQ. V was clipped by 5 bases and J by 4 bases; unmatched bases: 10. As DNA, the CDR3 is TGTGCCAGCAGCCCTACTCCAGGGGGAAGCACCGGGGAGCTGTTTTTT. Its protein product is CASSPTPGGSTGELFF.

The chain uses TRBV9 and TRBJ2-7; TRBD2 matches 11 bases. Germline V gene sequence: CDR1 SGDLS, CDR2 YYNGEE. V shed 2 bases and J 4 bases; nucleotides not matched to a gene: 5. This CDR3 has 15 amino acids. Here the CDR3 reads CASSVGLADEYEQYF. Written as DNA, the CDR3 is TGTGCCAGCAGCGTGGGACTAGCGGACGAATACGAGCAGTACTTC.

The V call is TRBV9, the J call TRBJ2-7; 8 bases map to TRBD2. The CDR3 runs to 14 residues. Per germline, CDR1 SGDLS and CDR2 YYNGEE. J lost 3 bases, V lost 4 bases, and 6 bases had no gene match. CDR3 sequence: CASSLLAGSYEQYF. In nucleotides, the CDR3 is TGTGCCAGCAGCCTTTTAGCGGGGAGCTACGAGCAGTACTTC.

This CDR3 is CATSRDPGQGFEQYF. In nucleotides, the CDR3 is TGTGCCACCAGCAGAGACCCGGGACAGGGGTTCGAGCAGTACTTC. V usage is TRBV15 and J usage is TRBJ2-7; 10 bases match TRBD1. The CDR3 spans 15 residues. CDR1 LNHNV and CDR2 YYDKDF come from the germline V gene (reference sequence). With 0 bases clipped from V and 6 bases from J, the junction kept 5 bases outside the gene matches.

The rearrangement links TRBV9 to TRBJ2-1; D remains ambiguous. This CDR3 has 12 residues. Trimming cost V 1 base and J 4 bases, with 3 bases left between them. The germline V gene encodes CDR1 SGDLS and CDR2 YYNGEE. The CDR3 region has the DNA TGTGCCAGCAGCGTACTATACAATGAGCAGTTCTTC. Translated, it gives CASSVLYNEQFF. The entire variable domain, with the rest obtained from reference TRBV9 and TRBJ2-1, is as follows: DSGVTQTPKHLITATGQRVTLRCSPRSGDLSVYWYQQSLDQGLQFLIQYYNGEERAKGNILERFSAQQFPDLHSELNLSSLELGDSALYFCASSVLYNEQFFGPGTRLTVL.

The V and J genes are TRBV7-2 and TRBJ2-3; possibly TRBD1 for D (6 bases). V was clipped by 5 bases and J by 0 bases, with 9 bases between them. The CDR3 sequence is 14 residues long. Germline lookup yields CDR1 SGHTA and CDR2 FQGNSA. Written as DNA, the CDR3 is TGTGCCAGCAGCCCAGGGGTTAGCACAGATACGCAGTATTTT. It yields the protein CASSPGVSTDTQYF. Full variable domain (missing parts from reference TRBV7-2 and TRBJ2-3): GAGVSQSPSNKVTEKGKDVELRCDPISGHTALYWYRQSLGQGLEFLIYFQGNSAPDKSGLPSDRFSAERTGGSVSTLTIQRTQQEDSAVYLCASSPGVSTDTQYFGPGTRLTVL.